The 27 T cell receptor beta chains in this list originate from one sample, sequenced in a study of blood T cell repertoires in COVID-19. Sequencing used immunoSEQ multiplex PCR; TCRdb keeps in-frame clones, though not all of them. The sample holds roughly 200,000 clones, under 85% seen once. Sequencing used peripheral blood. These receptors all stem from a woman aged 25 to 39 with COVID-19, enrolled during active disease.

The V call is TRBV28, the J call TRBJ1-1, with 12 bases aligning to TRBD1. V shed 7 bases, J shed 11 bases, and the junction held 8 bases outside the gene matches. The CDR3 runs to 13 residues. Germline values: CDR1 MDHEN, CDR2 SYDVKM. The CDR3 region is CASTRDRGPRAFF. DNA of the CDR3: TGTGCCAGCACAAGGGACAGGGGGCCGAGGGCTTTCTTT.

This chain joins TRBV2 and TRBJ1-2, with 8 bases lining up with TRBD1. J lost 4 bases, V lost 1 base, and 2 bases had no gene match. This CDR3 is built from 14 residues. The germline V gene has CDR1 SNHLY and CDR2 FYNNEI. CDR3 coding DNA: TGTGCCAGCAGTGAAGGGGGACAGGTCTATGGCTACACCTTC. Translation gives CASSEGGQVYGYTF. Combining the CDR3 with reference TRBV2 and TRBJ1-2 gives the whole variable domain EPEVTQTPSHQVTQMGQEVILRCVPISNHLYFYWYRQILGQKVEFLVSFYNNEISEKSEIFDDQFSVERPDGSNFTLKIRSTKLEDSAMYFCASSEGGQVYGYTFGSGTRLTVV.

This chain uses TRBV7-2 with TRBJ2-7; 8 bases map to TRBD2. The CDR3 spans 15 residues. CDR1 is SGHTA, CDR2 FQGNSA, per germline. V lost 5 bases, J lost 5 bases, and 11 bases stayed unmatched. CDR3 sequence reads: CASSSSGILGDEQYF. As DNA, the CDR3 is TGTGCCAGCAGCAGTAGCGGGATATTAGGGGACGAGCAGTACTTC. Full variable domain (missing parts from reference TRBV7-2 and TRBJ2-7): GAGVSQSPSNKVTEKGKDVELRCDPISGHTALYWYRQSLGQGLEFLIYFQGNSAPDKSGLPSDRFSAERTGGSVSTLTIQRTQQEDSAVYLCASSSSGILGDEQYFGPGTRLTVT.

This chain uses TRBV5-6 with TRBJ2-7, with D maybe TRBD2 (5 bases). The CDR3 runs 15 residues. In germline, CDR1 is SGHDT, CDR2 YYEEEE. Between the trimmed V and J ends, which lost 6 bases and 1 base, there was a span of 17 bases. The CDR3 sequence is CASTFEDSKSYEQYF. The CDR3 DNA reads as TGTGCCAGCACTTTCGAGGACTCGAAATCCTACGAGCAGTACTTC. Together with reference TRBV5-6 and TRBJ2-7, the CDR3 gives the full variable domain: DAGVTQSPTHLIKTRGQQVTLRCSPKSGHDTVSWYQQALGQGPQFIFQYYEEEERQRGNFPDRFSGHQFPNYSSELNVNALLLGDSALYLCASTFEDSKSYEQYFGPGTRLTVT.

The CDR3 coding sequence is TGTGCCAGCAGCTCCGTCGAGGCGGGGGCCCGAGTCAATGAGCAGTTCTTC. Translating it yields CASSSVEAGARVNEQFF. V gene TRBV7-9 combines with J gene TRBJ2-1, with D possibly being TRBD2 (7 bases). The CDR3 length is 17 residues. Trimming removed 4 bases at V and 6 bases at J, with 22 bases between. Germline CDR1 SEHNR, CDR2 FQNEAQ (reference sequence).

This chain links TRBV6-2 or TRBV6-3 with TRBJ1-2; 7 nucleotides agree with TRBD1. The V segment lost 5 bases and the J segment 4 bases; nucleotides outside the gene matches: 4. Germline CDR1 is MNHEY and CDR2 is SVGEGT. The length of the CDR3 is 13 residues. As DNA, the CDR3 is TGTGCCAGCAGTCAGGGGGACAGCTATGGCTACACCTTC. Its translation: CASSQGDSYGYTF.

This chain uses TRBV6-5 with TRBJ1-1, with 8 bases matching TRBD1. CDR3 length equals 13 residues. In germline, CDR1 is MNHEY, CDR2 SVGAGI. Losses at the gene ends were 4 bases for V and 3 bases for J; bases not matched to a gene: 1. The CDR3: CASSSGGYTEAFF. The CDR3 DNA is TGTGCCAGCAGTTCAGGGGGCTACACTGAAGCTTTCTTT.

The chain is built from TRBV3-1 (or the pseudogene TRBV3-2) and TRBJ2-3, with D perhaps matching TRBD1 (6 bases). The CDR3 runs to 15 residues. The V end was cut by 1 base, the J end by 6 bases, with 14 bases between. The germline V gene encodes CDR1 LGHDT and CDR2 YNNKEL (reference sequence). The CDR3, as DNA: TGTGCCAGCAGCCAAGTGGCCGGGACAAGGGATACGCAGTATTTT. It translates to CASSQVAGTRDTQYF.

This clone showed up just once. The chain has TRBV6-7 and TRBJ2-6; 10 bases line up with TRBD2. TRBV6-7 falls under the ORF class, with uncertain function. The V and J ends lost 4 bases and 2 bases, in that order; junction bases with no gene match: 5. The CDR3 is made up of 17 amino acids. This chain's CDR3 is CASSCGLAGAGANVLTF. The CDR3 nucleotides are TGTGCCAGCAGTTGCGGGCTAGCGGGAGCTGGGGCCAACGTCCTGACTTTC.

In DNA, the CDR3 is TGTGCCAGCAGTTCAGACAGGGCATACACCGGGGAGCTGTTTTTT. Its translation: CASSSDRAYTGELFF. The chain combines TRBV27 with TRBJ2-2, with 7 bases aligning to TRBD1. This CDR3 has 15 amino acids. The germline CDR1 and CDR2 sequences are MNHEY and SMNVEV (reference sequence). The J segment lost 3 bases and the V segment lost 4 bases, leaving 5 bases of the junction unmatched.

The rearrangement uses TRBV19 and TRBJ2-1, with D perhaps TRBD2 (5 bases). Germline values: CDR1 LNHDA, CDR2 SQIVND (reference sequence). The CDR3 runs 15 residues. Trimming took 7 bases from V and 1 from J, leaving 14 bases between them. CDR3 region: CASTQNAGSYNEQFF. The CDR3 DNA reads as TGTGCCAGTACCCAGAACGCGGGTTCCTACAATGAGCAGTTCTTC.

The rearrangement uses TRBV27 and TRBJ2-3; a weak D match, TRBD1 (5 bases). The V end lost 2 bases, the J end lost 0 bases, and 9 bases lay between the germline ends. The CDR3 is made up of 15 amino acids. Germline CDR1 and CDR2: MNHEY and SMNVEV (reference sequence). The CDR3 DNA follows: TGTGCCAGCAGTTTACAGGGCCTGAGCACAGATACGCAGTATTTT. It translates to CASSLQGLSTDTQYF.

V and J are TRBV14 and TRBJ2-6, with D perhaps matching TRBD2 (5 bases). Trimming left V 4 bases short and J 0 bases short, with 13 bases between. CDR3 length: 17 amino acids. Germline V gives CDR1 SGHDN, CDR2 FVKESK. The CDR3 loop is CASSRQTGFSGANVLTF. The CDR3 DNA sequence: TGTGCCAGCAGCCGACAAACGGGGTTCTCTGGGGCCAACGTCCTGACTTTC.

The chain has TRBV5-1 and TRBJ2-3; maybe TRBD1 (5 bases). This CDR3 contains 17 residues. Germline V gene data show CDR1 as SGHRS and CDR2 as YFSETQ. The V end lost 0 bases, the J end lost 1 base, and 15 bases lay between the germline ends. The CDR3 protein is CASSLGASGQGTDTQYF. The CDR3 bases are TGCGCCAGCAGCTTGGGGGCATCAGGGCAGGGCACAGATACGCAGTATTTT.

DNA for the CDR3: TGTGCCAGCAGCTCGCGCAAGACAGGGACAATGAACACCGGGGAGCTGTTTTTT. Its translation: CASSSRKTGTMNTGELFF. The chain carries TRBV13 and TRBJ2-2, with 7 positions matching TRBD1. Germline assignment: CDR1 PRHDT and CDR2 FYEKMQ (reference sequence). Unmatched junction bases numbered 12, after V lost 4 bases and J lost 1 base. This CDR3 contains 18 residues.

The CDR3 reads CASSVASSSTDTQYF. DNA for the CDR3: TGTGCCAGCAGCGTAGCTAGTTCTAGCACAGATACGCAGTATTTT. The chain recombines TRBV9 with TRBJ2-3, with D unclear. V was pared by 0 bases and J by 0 bases, with 8 bases between. The CDR3 sequence is 15 residues long. Germline V gene sequence: CDR1 SGDLS, CDR2 YYNGEE. Supplemented by reference TRBV9 and TRBJ2-3, the full variable domain reads DSGVTQTPKHLITATGQRVTLRCSPRSGDLSVYWYQQSLDQGLQFLIQYYNGEERAKGNILERFSAQQFPDLHSELNLSSLELGDSALYFCASSVASSSTDTQYFGPGTRLTVL.

The chain carries TRBV3-1 (or the pseudogene TRBV3-2) and TRBJ2-2; D is undetermined. Per germline, CDR1 LGHDT and CDR2 YNNKEL (reference sequence). The V gene lost 2 bases and the J gene lost 6 bases, with 4 bases spanning the gap. CDR3 length: 12 amino acids. Here the CDR3 reads CASSQPAGELFF. The CDR3, as DNA: TGTGCCAGCAGCCAACCTGCCGGGGAGCTGTTTTTT.

The gene calls are TRBV13 and TRBJ2-3; D not resolved. Germline V gives CDR1 PRHDT, CDR2 FYEKMQ (reference sequence). The V end lost 0 bases, the J end lost 4 bases, and 5 bases lay between the germline ends. This CDR3 is 13 amino acids long. The CDR3, as DNA: TGTGCCAGCAGCTTAGGCTTCCCAGATACGCAGTATTTT. Its translation is CASSLGFPDTQYF.

The rearrangement uses TRBV5-6 and TRBJ1-1, with D perhaps matching TRBD1 (6 bases). From germline, CDR1 is SGHDT and CDR2 YYEEEE. This CDR3 is 14 amino acids long. V dropped 3 bases and J dropped 1 base, with 10 bases sitting between them. The CDR3, as DNA: TGTGCCAGCAGCTATACACAGGGGAACACTGAAGCTTTCTTT. It yields the protein CASSYTQGNTEAFF.

The chain joins TRBV9 to TRBJ2-1; 7 positions agree with TRBD1. The trim removed 3 bases at V and 0 bases at J, leaving 9 bases unmatched. Per germline, CDR1 SGDLS and CDR2 YYNGEE. The CDR3 is 17 amino acids. CDR3 region: CASSAPRTGLSYNEQFF. CDR3 nucleotide sequence: TGTGCCAGCAGCGCCCCTCGGACAGGACTCTCCTACAATGAGCAGTTCTTC.

V gene TRBV5-6 combines with J gene TRBJ1-4; D gene unclear. Trimming shortened V by 1 base and J by 3 bases, and 10 bases separated the two germline ends. Germline-derived CDR1 and CDR2 are SGHDT and YYEEEE. The CDR3 runs to 15 residues. The CDR3 reads CASSLRWAANEKLFF. In DNA, the CDR3 is TGTGCCAGCAGCTTGCGGTGGGCAGCTAATGAAAAACTGTTTTTT. The whole variable domain, remainder taken from reference TRBV5-6 and TRBJ1-4, is DAGVTQSPTHLIKTRGQQVTLRCSPKSGHDTVSWYQQALGQGPQFIFQYYEEEERQRGNFPDRFSGHQFPNYSSELNVNALLLGDSALYLCASSLRWAANEKLFFGSGTQLSVL.

V and J are TRBV18 and TRBJ2-7; 8 bases are a match to TRBD2. Germline loops: CDR1 KGHSH, CDR2 LQKENI. The J segment lost 6 bases and the V segment lost 2 bases, leaving 9 bases of the junction unmatched. The CDR3 loop spans 15 amino acids. The CDR3 nucleotides read TGTGCCAGCTCACCAGCGGGGGGTAGGAATCTCGAGCAGTACTTC. Amino acids: CASSPAGGRNLEQYF.

The V and J genes are TRBV11-2 and TRBJ2-5, with D possibly TRBD2 on 6 matching bases. The CDR3 has 16 residues. Germline V gene lookup returns CDR1 SGHAT and CDR2 FQNNGV. V lost 5 bases and J 3 bases, leaving 19 bases between the germline ends. CDR3 coding DNA: TGTGCCAGCAGCCCGGGACTCACTGGGGTAGAAGAGACCCAGTACTTC. It specifies CASSPGLTGVEETQYF.

V usage is TRBV5-4 and J usage is TRBJ2-5; D call uncertain. Germline loops: CDR1 SGHNT, CDR2 YYREEE (reference sequence). This CDR3 is built from 14 residues. Trimming cost V 4 bases and J 2 bases, with 12 bases left between them. As DNA, the CDR3 is TGTGCCAGCAGCGATGCGCGGCAACAAGAGACCCAGTACTTC. Translated: CASSDARQQETQYF.

The chain combines TRBV5-1 with TRBJ1-1; maybe TRBD1 (6 bases). V gave up 5 bases and J gave up 8 bases, with 16 bases separating them. Germline CDR1 reads SGHRS; CDR2 reads YFSETQ. The CDR3 is 13 residues long. CDR3 nucleotides: TGCGCCAGCAGACGTGAGGTGGGGACAGAAGCTTTCTTT. Protein: CASRREVGTEAFF.

The sample holds one count of this clone. The chain carries TRBV30 and TRBJ2-4, with 7 bases identical to TRBD1. The CDR3 totals 13 residues. The germline gives CDR1 GTSNPN, CDR2 SVGIG (reference sequence). The CDR3 coding sequence is TGTGCTGGGACAGAACTAGCCAAAAACATTCAGTACTTC. Protein: CAGTELAKNIQYF.

This chain links TRBV18 with TRBJ1-1; a possible D gene is TRBD1 (6 bases). Trimming took off 4 bases at V and 1 base at J, with 13 bases between the two ends. The CDR3 totals 15 residues. CDR1 and CDR2 (germline): KGHSH, LQKENI. The DNA of the CDR3 is TGTGCCAGCTCACAGGCGAGGGGACAGAACACTGAAGCTTTCTTT. It encodes CASSQARGQNTEAFF.